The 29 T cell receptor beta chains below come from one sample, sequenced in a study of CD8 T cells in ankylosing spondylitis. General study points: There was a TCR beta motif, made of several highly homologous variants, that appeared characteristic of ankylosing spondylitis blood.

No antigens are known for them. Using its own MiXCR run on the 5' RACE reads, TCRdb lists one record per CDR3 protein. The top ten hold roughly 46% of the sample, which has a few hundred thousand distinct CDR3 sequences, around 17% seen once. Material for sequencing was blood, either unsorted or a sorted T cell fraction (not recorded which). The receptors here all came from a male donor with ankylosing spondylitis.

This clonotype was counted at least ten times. The CDR3: CASSLTPDRDHYNEQFF. Written as DNA, the CDR3 is TGTGCCAGCAGCCTGACCCCAGACAGGGATCACTACAATGAGCAGTTCTTC. The V and J genes are TRBV5-5 and TRBJ2-1, with TRBD1 identical over 7 bases. There are 17 residues in the CDR3. The trim removed 4 bases at V and 3 bases at J, leaving 13 bases unmatched. Germline V gene data show CDR1 as SGHKS and CDR2 as YYEKEE (reference sequence).

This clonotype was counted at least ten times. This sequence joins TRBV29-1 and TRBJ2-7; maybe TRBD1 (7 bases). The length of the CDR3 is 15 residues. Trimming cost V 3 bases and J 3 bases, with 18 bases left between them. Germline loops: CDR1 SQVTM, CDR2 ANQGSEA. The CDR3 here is CSVETTGRLSYEQYF. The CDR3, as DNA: TGCAGCGTTGAGACGACAGGGAGGCTGAGCTACGAGCAGTACTTC.

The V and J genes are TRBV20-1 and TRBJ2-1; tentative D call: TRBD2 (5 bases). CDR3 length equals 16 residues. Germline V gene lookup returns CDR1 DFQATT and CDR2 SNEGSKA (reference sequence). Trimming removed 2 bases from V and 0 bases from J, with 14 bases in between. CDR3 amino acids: CSARTPKRSSYNEQFF. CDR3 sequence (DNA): TGCAGTGCTAGAACGCCTAAGCGGAGCTCCTACAATGAGCAGTTCTTC.

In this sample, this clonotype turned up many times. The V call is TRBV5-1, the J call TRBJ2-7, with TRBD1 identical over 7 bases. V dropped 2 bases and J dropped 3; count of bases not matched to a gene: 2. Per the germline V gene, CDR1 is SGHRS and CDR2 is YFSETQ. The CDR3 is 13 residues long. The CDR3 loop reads CASSFTGVYEQYF. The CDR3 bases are TGCGCCAGCAGCTTTACAGGGGTCTACGAGCAGTACTTC.

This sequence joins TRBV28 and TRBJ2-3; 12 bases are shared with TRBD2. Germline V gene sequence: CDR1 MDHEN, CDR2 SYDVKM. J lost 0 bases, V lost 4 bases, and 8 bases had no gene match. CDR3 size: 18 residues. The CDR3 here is CASSYRLAGGLSTDTQYF. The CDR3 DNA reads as TGTGCCAGCAGTTACCGGCTAGCGGGAGGGCTTAGCACAGATACGCAGTATTTT.

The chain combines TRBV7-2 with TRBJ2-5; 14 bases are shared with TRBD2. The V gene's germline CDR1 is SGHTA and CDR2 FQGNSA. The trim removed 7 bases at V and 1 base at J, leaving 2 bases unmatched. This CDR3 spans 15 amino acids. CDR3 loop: CASTGLAGVQETQYF. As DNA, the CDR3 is TGTGCCAGCACGGGACTAGCGGGAGTCCAAGAGACCCAGTACTTC.

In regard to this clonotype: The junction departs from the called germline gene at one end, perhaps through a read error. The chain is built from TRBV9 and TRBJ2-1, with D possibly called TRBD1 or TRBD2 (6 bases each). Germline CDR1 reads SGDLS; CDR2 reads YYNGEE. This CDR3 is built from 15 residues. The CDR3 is CDSSYEGGPYNEQFF. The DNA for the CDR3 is TGTGACAGCAGTTACGAGGGGGGACCCTACAATGAGCAGTTCTTC.

Here the CDR3 DNA reads TGTGCCAGCAGCTTGAGATGGGTAGCAGAGACCCAGTACTTC. It specifies CASSLRWVAETQYF. The chain couples TRBV5-6 to TRBJ2-5; D is unclear. Germline values: CDR1 SGHDT, CDR2 YYEEEE. V was cut by 1 base and J by 4 bases, with 11 bases left in between. The CDR3 has 14 residues.

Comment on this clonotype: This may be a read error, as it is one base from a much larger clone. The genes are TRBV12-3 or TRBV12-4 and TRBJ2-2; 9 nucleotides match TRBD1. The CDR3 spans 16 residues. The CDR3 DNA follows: TGTGCCAGCAGAACACCGGGACAGGGAATGGGCGGGGACCTGTTTTTT. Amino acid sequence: CASRTPGQGMGGDLFF.

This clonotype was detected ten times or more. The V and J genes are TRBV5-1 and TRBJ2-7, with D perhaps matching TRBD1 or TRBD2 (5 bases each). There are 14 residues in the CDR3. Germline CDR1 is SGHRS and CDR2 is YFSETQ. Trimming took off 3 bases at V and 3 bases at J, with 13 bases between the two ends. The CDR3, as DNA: TGCGCCAGCAGCTCTTCCGGGACGTACTACGAGCAGTACTTC. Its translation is CASSSSGTYYEQYF.

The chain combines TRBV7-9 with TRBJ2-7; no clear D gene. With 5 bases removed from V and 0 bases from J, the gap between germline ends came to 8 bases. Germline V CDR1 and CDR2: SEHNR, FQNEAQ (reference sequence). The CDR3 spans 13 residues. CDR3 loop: CASSPVSSYEQYF. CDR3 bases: TGTGCCAGCAGCCCCGTCAGCTCCTACGAGCAGTACTTC.

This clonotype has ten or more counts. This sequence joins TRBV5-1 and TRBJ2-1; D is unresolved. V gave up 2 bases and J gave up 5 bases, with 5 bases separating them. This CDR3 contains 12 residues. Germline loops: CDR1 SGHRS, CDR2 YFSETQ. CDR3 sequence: CASSLLDNEQFF. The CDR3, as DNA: TGCGCCAGCAGCTTATTGGACAATGAGCAGTTCTTC.

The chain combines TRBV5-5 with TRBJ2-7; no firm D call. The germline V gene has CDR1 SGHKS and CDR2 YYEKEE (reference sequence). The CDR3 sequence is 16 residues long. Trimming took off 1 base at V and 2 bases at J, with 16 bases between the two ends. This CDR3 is CASSLKIGSFAYEQYF. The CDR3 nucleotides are TGTGCCAGCAGCTTGAAAATCGGCAGCTTTGCCTACGAGCAGTACTTC. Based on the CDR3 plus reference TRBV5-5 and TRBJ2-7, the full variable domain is DAGVTQSPTHLIKTRGQQVTLRCSPISGHKSVSWYQQVLGQGPQFIFQYYEKEERGRGNFPDRFSARQFPNYSSELNVNALLLGDSALYLCASSLKIGSFAYEQYFGPGTRLTVT.

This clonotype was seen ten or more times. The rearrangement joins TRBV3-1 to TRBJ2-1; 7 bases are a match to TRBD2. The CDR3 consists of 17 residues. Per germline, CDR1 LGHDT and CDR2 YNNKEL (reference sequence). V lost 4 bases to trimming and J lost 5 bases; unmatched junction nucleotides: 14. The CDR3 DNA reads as TGTGCCAGCAGCCCGGATCGGGCGGGGGACCCCCACAATGAGCAGTTCTTC. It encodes CASSPDRAGDPHNEQFF.

CDR3 sequence (DNA): TGTGCCACGGTCCCCGGGACAGGGGGCCTCATCACTGAAGCTTTCTTT. Residues: CATVPGTGGLITEAFF. The rearrangement links TRBV6-1 to TRBJ1-1; 12 bases line up with TRBD1. The germline gives CDR1 MNHNS, CDR2 SASEGT. Unmatched junction bases numbered 13, after V lost 10 bases and J lost 4 bases. The CDR3 spans 16 residues.

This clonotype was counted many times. CDR3 loop: CASSYTTRREGHADTQYF. The CDR3 coding sequence is TGTGCCAGCAGCTATACAACGCGGCGGGAGGGCCATGCAGATACGCAGTATTTT. V and J are TRBV6-2 or TRBV6-3 and TRBJ2-3, with 9 bases matching TRBD2. The CDR3 is made up of 18 amino acids. Trimming took 6 bases from V and 4 from J; bases not matched to a gene: 17. Germline CDR1 reads MNHEY; CDR2 reads SVGEGT.

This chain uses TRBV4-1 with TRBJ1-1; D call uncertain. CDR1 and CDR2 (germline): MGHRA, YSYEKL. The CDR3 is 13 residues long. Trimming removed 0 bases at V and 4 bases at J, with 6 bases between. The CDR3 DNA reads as TGCGCCAGCAGCCAAGAAGCTAGCACTGAAGCTTTCTTT. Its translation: CASSQEASTEAFF.

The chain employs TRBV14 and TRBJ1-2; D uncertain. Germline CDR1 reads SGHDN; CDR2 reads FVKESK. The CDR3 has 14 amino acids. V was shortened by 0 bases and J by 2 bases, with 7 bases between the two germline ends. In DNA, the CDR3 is TGTGCCAGCAGCCAAGACACGATGAACTATGGCTACACCTTC. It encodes CASSQDTMNYGYTF.

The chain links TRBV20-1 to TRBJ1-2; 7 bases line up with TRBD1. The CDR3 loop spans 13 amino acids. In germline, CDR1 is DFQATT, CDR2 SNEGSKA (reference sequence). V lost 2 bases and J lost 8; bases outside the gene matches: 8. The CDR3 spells CSARKTDREGYTF. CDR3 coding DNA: TGCAGTGCTAGAAAAACAGACAGGGAAGGCTACACCTTC.

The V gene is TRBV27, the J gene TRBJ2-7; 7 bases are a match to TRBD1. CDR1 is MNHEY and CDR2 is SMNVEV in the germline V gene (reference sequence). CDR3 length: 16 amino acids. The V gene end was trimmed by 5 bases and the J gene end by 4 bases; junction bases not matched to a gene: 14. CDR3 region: CASSPKTGIPSYEQYF. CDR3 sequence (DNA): TGTGCCAGCAGTCCGAAGACAGGGATCCCCTCTTACGAGCAGTACTTC.

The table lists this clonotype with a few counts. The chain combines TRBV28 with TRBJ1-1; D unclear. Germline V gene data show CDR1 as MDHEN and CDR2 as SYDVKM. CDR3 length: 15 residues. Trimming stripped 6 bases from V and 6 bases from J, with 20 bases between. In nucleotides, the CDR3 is TGTGCCAGCAGCCTCCACGGCCCAGGTGGGGCTGAAGCTTTCTTT. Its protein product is CASSLHGPGGAEAFF.

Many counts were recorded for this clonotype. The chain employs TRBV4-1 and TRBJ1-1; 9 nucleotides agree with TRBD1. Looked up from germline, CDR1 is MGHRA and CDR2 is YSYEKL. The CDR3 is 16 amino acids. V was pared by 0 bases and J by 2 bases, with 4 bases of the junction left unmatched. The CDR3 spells CASSQEAGQGNTEAFF. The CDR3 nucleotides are TGCGCCAGCAGCCAAGAAGCGGGACAGGGTAACACTGAAGCTTTCTTT.

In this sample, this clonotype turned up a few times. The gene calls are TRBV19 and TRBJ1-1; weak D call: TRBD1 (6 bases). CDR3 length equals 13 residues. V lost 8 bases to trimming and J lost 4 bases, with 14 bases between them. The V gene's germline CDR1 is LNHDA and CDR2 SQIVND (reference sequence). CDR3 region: CASGKQGSTEAFF. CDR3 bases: TGTGCCAGTGGTAAACAGGGAAGCACTGAAGCTTTCTTT.

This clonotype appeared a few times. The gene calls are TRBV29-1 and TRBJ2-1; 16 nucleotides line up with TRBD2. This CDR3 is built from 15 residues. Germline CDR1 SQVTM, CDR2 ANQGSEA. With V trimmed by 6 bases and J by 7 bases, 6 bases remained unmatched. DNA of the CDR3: TGCAGCGTCTCGGGACTAGCGGGAGGGGCTAATGAGCAGTTCTTC. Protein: CSVSGLAGGANEQFF.

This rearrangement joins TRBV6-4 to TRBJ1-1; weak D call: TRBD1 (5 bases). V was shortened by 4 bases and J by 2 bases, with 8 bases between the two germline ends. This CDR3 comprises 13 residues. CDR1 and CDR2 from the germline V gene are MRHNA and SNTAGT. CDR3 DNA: TGTGCCAGCAGTGGGGGCGCAAACACTGAAGCTTTCTTT. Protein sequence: CASSGGANTEAFF.

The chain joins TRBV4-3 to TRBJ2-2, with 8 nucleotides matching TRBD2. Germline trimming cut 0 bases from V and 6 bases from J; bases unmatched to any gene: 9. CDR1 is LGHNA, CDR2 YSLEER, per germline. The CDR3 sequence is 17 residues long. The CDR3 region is CASSQDQASGPPGELFF. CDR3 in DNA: TGCGCCAGCAGCCAAGATCAGGCTAGCGGGCCCCCCGGGGAGCTGTTTTTT.

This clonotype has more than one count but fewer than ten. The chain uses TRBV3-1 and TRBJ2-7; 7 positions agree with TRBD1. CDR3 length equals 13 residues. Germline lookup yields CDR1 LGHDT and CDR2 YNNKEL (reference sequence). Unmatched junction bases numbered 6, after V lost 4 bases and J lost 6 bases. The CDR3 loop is CASSPLQGFEQYF. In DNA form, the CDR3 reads TGTGCCAGCAGCCCCCTACAGGGGTTCGAGCAGTACTTC.

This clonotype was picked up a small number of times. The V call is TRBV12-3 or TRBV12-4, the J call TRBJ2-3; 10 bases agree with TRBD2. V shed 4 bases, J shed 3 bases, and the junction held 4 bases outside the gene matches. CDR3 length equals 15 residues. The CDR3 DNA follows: TGTGCCAGCAGTTCCAGCGGGGGGGTTACAGATACGCAGTATTTT. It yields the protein CASSSSGGVTDTQYF.

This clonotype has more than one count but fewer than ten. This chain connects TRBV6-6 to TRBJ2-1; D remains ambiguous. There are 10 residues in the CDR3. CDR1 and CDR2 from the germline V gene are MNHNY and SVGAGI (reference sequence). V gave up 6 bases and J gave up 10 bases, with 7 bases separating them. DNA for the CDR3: TGTGCCAGCAGAGGAGAGGAGCAGTTCTTC. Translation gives CASRGEEQFF.